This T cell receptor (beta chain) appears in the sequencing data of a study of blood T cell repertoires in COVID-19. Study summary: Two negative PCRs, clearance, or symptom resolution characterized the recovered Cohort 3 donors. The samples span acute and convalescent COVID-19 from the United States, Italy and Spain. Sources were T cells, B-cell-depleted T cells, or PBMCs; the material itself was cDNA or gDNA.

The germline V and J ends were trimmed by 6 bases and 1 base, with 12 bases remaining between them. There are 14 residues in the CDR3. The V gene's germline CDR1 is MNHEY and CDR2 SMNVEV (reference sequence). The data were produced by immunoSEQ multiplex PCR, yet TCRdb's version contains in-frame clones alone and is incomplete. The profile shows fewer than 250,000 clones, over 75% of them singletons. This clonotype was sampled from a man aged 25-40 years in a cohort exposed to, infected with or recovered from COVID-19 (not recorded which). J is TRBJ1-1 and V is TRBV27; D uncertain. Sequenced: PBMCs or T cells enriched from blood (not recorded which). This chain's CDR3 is CASSLGWANTEAFF. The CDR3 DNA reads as TGTGCCAGCAGCTTAGGGTGGGCGAACACTGAAGCTTTCTTT.